Listed here are 10 T cell receptor beta chains from one sample, sequenced in a study of T-cell reconstitution after alpha-beta-depleted transplantation in children. For TCRbeta, the library was prepared with unique molecular identifiers. TCRdb itself ran the PCR reads through MiXCR, one entry per CDR3 protein. The sample records hundreds of thousands of distinct CDR3 sequences, approximately 14% being singletons. The specimen comprised PBMCs, sampled before TCRalphabeta/CD19-depleted stem cell transplant. All receptors come from a girl aged 2-15 years with congenital amegakaryocytic thrombocytopenia, due to receive a stem cell transplant.

This clonotype appeared a few times. Sequence at one end of the junction differs from germline and may be a read error. V is TRBV6-5 and J is TRBJ2-1; possibly TRBD2 for D (5 bases). The CDR3 loop spans 15 amino acids. CDR1 and CDR2 from the germline V gene are MNHEY and SVGAGI. The CDR3 reads CASSFPSGNYDEQFF. The CDR3 region has the DNA TGTGCCAGCAGTTTTCCCTCCGGGAACTACGATGAGCAGTTCTTC.

This sequence joins TRBV20-1 and TRBJ2-7; D uncertain. V shed 3 bases and J shed 7 bases, with 10 bases lying between them. Germline V lookup: CDR1 DFQATT, CDR2 SNEGSKA (reference sequence). The CDR3 has 11 residues. The CDR3 DNA reads as TGCAGTGCTAGCCTTTTTCGAGAGCAGTACTTC. It encodes CSASLFREQYF.

This clonotype was found a few times. The chain carries TRBV5-1 and TRBJ2-7; a weak D match, TRBD2 (6 bases). The CDR3 has 15 amino acids. Germline V gene lookup returns CDR1 SGHRS and CDR2 YFSETQ. V lost 4 bases to trimming and J lost 4 bases, with 18 bases between them. The CDR3 loop is CASSVMVEGPYEQYF. In nucleotides, the CDR3 is TGCGCCAGCAGCGTTATGGTGGAGGGGCCTTACGAGCAGTACTTC.

This sequence joins TRBV19 and TRBJ2-1; D remains ambiguous. The CDR3 runs 16 residues. Per germline, CDR1 LNHDA and CDR2 SQIVND (reference sequence). The V end was cut by 7 bases, the J end by 0 bases, with 16 bases between. In DNA, the CDR3 is TGTGCCAGTACCCCTGGAACCGGGCTCTCCTACAATGAGCAGTTCTTC. This sequence encodes CASTPGTGLSYNEQFF.

This clonotype was detected only a few times. V gene TRBV18 combines with J gene TRBJ2-1, with D maybe TRBD2 (7 bases). Trimming left V 3 bases short and J 8 bases short, with 23 bases between. Germline V lookup: CDR1 KGHSH, CDR2 LQKENI. The CDR3 extends over 17 amino acids. The CDR3 is CASSPSAGPPGGDEQFF. The CDR3 DNA follows: TGTGCCAGCTCACCGTCCGCCGGGCCCCCGGGGGGCGATGAGCAGTTCTTC.

The V call is TRBV28, the J call TRBJ2-3, with 12 bases lining up with TRBD2. CDR3 length: 17 residues. J lost 2 bases, V lost 5 bases, and 8 bases had no gene match. The V gene's germline CDR1 is MDHEN and CDR2 SYDVKM. The CDR3: CASSPLGLAGNTDTQYF. The CDR3 coding sequence is TGTGCCAGCAGTCCCCTAGGACTAGCGGGAAACACAGATACGCAGTATTTT.

This clonotype has just a few counts. This chain's CDR3 is CAISESPTLYNEQFF. Written as DNA, the CDR3 is TGTGCCATCAGTGAGTCACCCACCCTTTACAATGAGCAGTTCTTC. This chain links TRBV10-3 with TRBJ2-1; D unclear. The CDR3 spans 15 residues. Trimming removed 0 bases at V and 4 bases at J, with 10 bases between. Looked up from germline, CDR1 is ENHRY and CDR2 is SYGVKD.

This clonotype appeared many times. The chain joins TRBV29-1 to TRBJ2-5, with a tentative D call TRBD2 (5 bases). CDR1 is SQVTM and CDR2 is ANQGSEA in the germline V gene. Between the trimmed V and J ends, which lost 4 bases and 1 base, there was a span of 7 bases. The CDR3 runs 12 residues. CDR3 region: CSVGGFQETQYF. The CDR3 region has the DNA TGCAGCGTTGGCGGGTTCCAAGAGACCCAGTACTTC.

This clonotype was recorded at least ten times. The chain has TRBV20-1 and TRBJ2-7; 10 bases are shared with TRBD2. Trimming at V came to 6 bases and at J to 4 bases, leaving 12 bases not matched to a gene. The CDR3 has 15 residues. Per the germline V gene, CDR1 is DFQATT and CDR2 is SNEGSKA (reference sequence). CDR3 loop: CSASPQAGGQYEQYF. CDR3 coding DNA: TGCAGTGCGTCACCCCAAGCGGGAGGGCAGTACGAGCAGTACTTC.

This clonotype has a count of ten or more. The chain joins TRBV20-1 to TRBJ2-4; 7 nucleotides align to TRBD2. Trimming at V came to 3 bases and at J to 3 bases, leaving 5 bases not matched to a gene. In germline, CDR1 is DFQATT, CDR2 SNEGSKA (reference sequence). The CDR3 totals 14 residues. CDR3 residues: CSASPLADKNIQYF. CDR3 coding DNA: TGCAGTGCTAGTCCCCTAGCGGACAAAAACATTCAGTACTTC.